Sequencing of this TCR beta chain was carried out in a study of regulatory T cells in long-lasting Graves disease. General study points: Sharing of public clonotypes was greater in persistent patients (approximately 2,700) than in new patients (966). Accuracy was perhaps lowered by the small sample size. The work looked only at peripheral blood and did not look at thyroid tissue.

This clonotype came up a few times. No antigen is known for it. Relying on iRepertoire HTBI primers and Arm-PCR of CDR3 regions, the team built TCR beta libraries. TCRdb independently ran MiXCR on the multiplex PCR reads; one entry per CDR3 protein. This table has roughly 520,000 distinct CDR3 sequences, more than 10% appearing once. Time point described: newly diagnosed GD, antithyroid drugs for less than 3 months. The authors made the TCR library using RNA they extracted from PBMCs. These same data were also listed under a study on T cells in Graves' hyperthyroidism and ophthalmopathy.

The sequencing here drew on peripheral blood mononuclear cells (PBMCs), taken at new diagnosis, from a patient treated with antithyroid drugs. This receptor was identified in a woman in her twenties or thirties with Graves disease.

CDR3 bases: TGCAGCGTCGGACACGGTTTCTCTGGAAACACCATATATTTT. Its translation is CSVGHGFSGNTIYF. V is TRBV29-1 and J is TRBJ1-3; tentatively, D is TRBD1 (5 bases). V dropped 6 bases and J dropped 0 bases, with 12 bases sitting between them. The CDR3 runs 14 residues. Per germline, CDR1 SQVTM and CDR2 ANQGSEA.